This T cell receptor beta chain was sequenced for a study of blood T cell repertoires in COVID-19 (dated by TCRdb to 2018 to 2021). For context, the study as a whole: Samples from collaborators originated in the United States, Italy and Spain and spanned both the acute and convalescent phases of COVID-19. The prospective study material was composed of cDNA or gDNA derived from T cells, B-cell-depleted T cells, or PBMCs. The dataset comprised deeply sampled blood TCRbeta repertoires from subjects exposed to, actively infected with, or recovered from COVID-19. The repertoires were released in a freely available public database meant as a resource for research on the immune response to SARS-CoV-2. The samples were drawn from the first 160 participants of the ongoing ImmuneRACE study and from 1,254 subjects provided by 6 global collaborators. A de-identified subject ID, COVID-19 status, age in years and sex were almost always included in the sample metadata. Where available, HLA class I and class II types were obtained from metadata supplied by the sample provider rather than from assay-based typing. Results the study describes overall, beyond this receptor: How much clinical and demographic metadata was included differed by source and by participant, and the metadata was provided uncurated.

TCRbeta CDR3 regions were amplified from genomic DNA by means of the immunoSEQ Assay, a bias-controlled multiplex PCR. On the authors' methods: Nucleated cell counts per sample were estimated from amplification of reference gene primers within the assay. Sequence reads were collapsed and filtered to measure the absolute abundance of every unique TCRbeta CDR3 rearrangement. For each sample, productive Simpson clonality was calculated as the square root of Simpson's diversity index over productive rearrangements. TCRdb retrieved this table from immuneACCESS and kept in-frame rearrangements only. Not all clones are present; in checked studies, unresolved V genes account for under half, and no reason is known for the remainder. That table gives V, J and clone size, and the DNA gave D and trimming. A total of nearly 400,000 clones appear in this sample, roughly 91% of them only once. The ten top clones hold about 1.7% of the sample.

Ends trimmed: V by 5 bases, J by 2 bases; bases unmatched to a gene: 9. The CDR3 sequence holds 16 residues, the cysteine and phenylalanine included. The entry retains the CDR3 DNA only, 48 bases that are in frame from base 1. Per the germline V gene, MDHEN is the CDR1 and SYDVKM is the CDR2. Comment on this clone: The antigen this receptor binds is unknown. One base away there is no much larger clone; base qualities are not given.

Participants in the prospective study were aged 18 to 89 years, lived in more than 20 United States geographic areas, and enrolled through a virtual design. In the prospective study, cohorts were assigned on the basis of participant-reported clinical history obtained from a screening survey and a study questionnaire. Recovered participants in ImmuneRACE Cohort 3 were defined by two consecutive negative NP/OP PCR tests, clearance by a healthcare professional, or resolution of symptoms. Each participant in the prospective study had whole blood, serum and a nasopharyngeal or oropharyngeal swab collected by mobile phlebotomists. Prospective study participants could optionally give additional blood draws and questionnaires over a roughly two-month period. Blood samples from the prospective study were shipped frozen or at room temperature prior to DNA extraction.

Sequencing was done on a sample of PBMCs or T cells enriched from blood (not recorded which). This receptor was obtained from a woman in her 30s who had recovered from COVID-19. Recombination linked TRBV28 to TRBJ1-2; 9 of the junction bases match TRBD1. The CDR3 reads as follows: CASSRDRVRPNYGYTF. The DNA sequence is as follows: TGTGCCAGCAGTCGGGACAGGGTAAGACCCAACTATGGCTACACCTTC.